The 19 T cell receptor beta chains in this list originate from one sample, sequenced in a study of human T cells and chemical hapten exposure. TCRdb analysed the RACE reads with MiXCR anew, one entry per CDR3 protein. Among tens of thousands of distinct CDR3 sequences, 5.5% to 7.5% were seen once, and the ten largest hold 9.1%. Time point of the sample: patch test 1, 2 weeks after DPC sensitization. Treatment here: therapeutic diphenylcyclopropenone sensitization with weekly scalp DPC. Total RNA was isolated from unfractionated whole blood. The sequenced sample was whole blood, obtained in connection with sensitization to the hapten diphenylcyclopropenone (DPC). The receptors stem from a woman aged 25 to 39 with alopecia areata. Some clones in this sample may be carry-over from other donors' samples.

The table lists this clonotype with many counts. The genes are TRBV12-3 or TRBV12-4 and TRBJ2-7, with TRBD1 identical over 9 bases. The CDR3 loop spans 13 amino acids. The trim removed 5 bases at V and 4 bases at J, leaving 3 bases unmatched. The DNA of the CDR3 is TGTGCCAGCAGTCCGGGACAGGGTTACGAGCAGTACTTC. It is translated as CASSPGQGYEQYF.

This clonotype appeared a few times. V gene TRBV10-3 combines with J gene TRBJ2-3; TRBD2 matches at 10 bases. J lost 11 bases, V lost 6 bases, and 11 bases had no gene match. The CDR3 sequence is 14 residues long. Germline CDR1 reads ENHRY; CDR2 reads SYGVKD. CDR3 bases: TGTGCCATCAGGACCACCGGGACTAGCGAAGAGCAGTATTTT. It specifies CAIRTTGTSEEQYF.

The chain uses TRBV19 and TRBJ1-1; a possible D gene is TRBD1 (5 bases). CDR1 and CDR2 (germline): LNHDA, SQIVND (reference sequence). The CDR3 covers 16 residues. Trimming shortened V by 6 bases and J by 5 bases, and 22 bases separated the two germline ends. Here the CDR3 DNA reads TGTGCCAGTAGCCGACACGTGACCACTAGGGGTACTGAAGCTTTCTTT. Its translation is CASSRHVTTRGTEAFF. Filled out from reference TRBV19 and TRBJ1-1, the complete variable domain reads DGGITQSPKYLFRKEGQNVTLSCEQNLNHDAMYWYRQDPGQGLRLIYYSQIVNDFQKGDIAEGYSVSREKKESFPLTVTSAQKNPTAFYLCASSRHVTTRGTEAFFGQGTRLTVV.

This clonotype was observed many times. The gene calls are TRBV6-5 and TRBJ2-2; TRBD1 aligns across 9 bases. V lost 6 bases to trimming and J lost 8 bases; unmatched junction nucleotides: 13. CDR3 length: 16 amino acids. Germline values: CDR1 MNHEY, CDR2 SVGAGI. CDR3 nucleotide sequence: TGTGCCAGCAGCTTACTCCCGGACAGGGGCCCTGGGGAGCTGTTTTTT. It specifies CASSLLPDRGPGELFF.

At least ten counts were recorded for this clonotype. The chain joins TRBV5-1 to TRBJ1-4, with D possibly being TRBD1 (6 bases). The CDR3 totals 14 residues. Germline V gives CDR1 SGHRS, CDR2 YFSETQ. V lost 2 bases and J lost 8, with 13 bases in between. The CDR3 DNA is TGCGCCAGCAGCTTTCAGGGGAGGAACGAAAAACTGTTTTTT. Residues: CASSFQGRNEKLFF. The complete variable domain, with remaining parts taken from reference TRBV5-1 and TRBJ1-4, reads KAGVTQTPRYLIKTRGQQVTLSCSPISGHRSVSWYQQTPGQGLQFLFEYFSETQRNKGNFPGRFSGRQFSNSRSEMNVSTLELGDSALYLCASSFQGRNEKLFFGSGTQLSVL.

Ten or more counts support this clonotype. The chain links TRBV5-1 to TRBJ1-1; D perhaps matches TRBD1 (5 bases). This CDR3 has 13 residues. Trimming pared 2 bases from V and 4 bases from J, leaving 9 bases between. Germline CDR1 reads SGHRS; CDR2 reads YFSETQ. The CDR3 sequence is CASSLRGGTEAFF. DNA for the CDR3: TGCGCCAGCAGCTTACGGGGGGGCACTGAAGCTTTCTTT.

This clonotype was counted ten times or more. The genes are TRBV2 and TRBJ2-3; D unclear. The CDR3 covers 14 residues. V was pared by 3 bases and J by 2 bases, with 9 bases between. CDR1 and CDR2 (germline): SNHLY, FYNNEI. The CDR3 protein is CASSDSFSTDTQYF. The DNA of the CDR3 is TGTGCCAGCAGTGACAGTTTTTCCACAGATACGCAGTATTTT.

This clonotype has only a few counts. This sequence joins TRBV7-9 and TRBJ1-1; D might be TRBD1 (6 bases). The V and J ends lost 3 bases and 3 bases respectively, with 8 bases between them. This CDR3 has 13 residues. In germline, CDR1 is SEHNR, CDR2 FQNEAQ (reference sequence). The CDR3 is CASSFPGDTEAFF. The CDR3 DNA sequence: TGTGCCAGCAGCTTCCCAGGGGACACTGAAGCTTTCTTT.

This clonotype appeared a few times. V is TRBV5-1 and J is TRBJ1-3; D gene ambiguous. V lost 0 bases to trimming and J lost 4 bases, with 8 bases between them. The CDR3 is 14 residues long. Germline CDR1 reads SGHRS; CDR2 reads YFSETQ. The CDR3 DNA is TGCGCCAGCAGCTTGGGCCCGAAGGGAAACACCATATATTTT. Amino acids: CASSLGPKGNTIYF.

This clonotype was picked up a small number of times. The chain employs TRBV3-1 and TRBJ1-6; no definite D call. From germline, CDR1 is LGHDT and CDR2 YNNKEL (reference sequence). V lost 6 bases and J 5 bases, leaving 11 bases between the germline ends. This CDR3 region has 14 residues. CDR3 bases: TGTGCCAGCAGGGGTGGCCGCAATAATTCACCCCTCCACTTT. Its protein is CASRGGRNNSPLHF.

There are many counts of this clonotype. The V call is TRBV7-2, the J call TRBJ1-2; D may be TRBD1 (6 bases). This CDR3 has 15 amino acids. V lost 5 bases, J lost 4 bases, and 17 bases lay in between. Per the germline V gene, CDR1 is SGHTA and CDR2 is FQGNSA. In nucleotides, the CDR3 is TGTGCCAGCAGCGTCCGGCCGGGACACCTCTATGGCTACACCTTC. Its protein is CASSVRPGHLYGYTF.

The chain is built from TRBV7-8 and TRBJ1-2; possibly TRBD1 for D (5 bases). The CDR3 sequence is 13 residues long. The germline gives CDR1 SGHVS, CDR2 FQNEAQ. V was clipped by 6 bases and J by 1 base, with 9 bases between them. CDR3 amino acids: CASRRGINYGYTF. CDR3 coding DNA: TGTGCCAGCAGGAGGGGAATTAACTATGGCTACACCTTC.

This clonotype was observed many times. The chain joins TRBV10-3 to TRBJ2-7; D may be TRBD1 or TRBD2 (5 bases each). Germline assignment: CDR1 ENHRY and CDR2 SYGVKD. This CDR3 region has 15 residues. V gave up 2 bases and J gave up 0 bases, with 11 bases separating them. The CDR3 DNA reads as TGTGCCATCAGTGAGCCTCAGGGACCCTCCTACGAGCAGTACTTC. Its protein is CAISEPQGPSYEQYF.

Many counts were recorded for this clonotype. This chain joins TRBV28 and TRBJ2-1; 7 bases are shared with TRBD2. The CDR3 has 14 residues. The germline V gene has CDR1 MDHEN and CDR2 SYDVKM. V trimming: 6 bases; J trimming: 2 bases; junction bases outside the gene matches: 4. The CDR3 DNA sequence: TGTGCCAGCAGCCGCGGGGGTGCCTACAATGAGCAGTTCTTC. This codes for CASSRGGAYNEQFF.

The CDR3: CAWKGSGAFF. The CDR3 DNA reads as TGTGCCTGGAAAGGGTCAGGAGCTTTCTTT. This chain joins TRBV30 and TRBJ1-1; no clear D gene. CDR1 is GTSNPN and CDR2 is SVGIG in the germline V gene (reference sequence). The V end was cut by 4 bases, the J end by 10 bases, with 10 bases between. CDR3 length equals 10 residues.

This clonotype was observed at least ten times. The rearrangement joins TRBV7-8 to TRBJ2-7, with TRBD1 matching 7 bases. Germline V CDR1 and CDR2: SGHVS, FQNEAQ. V dropped 2 bases and J dropped 3; count of bases not matched to a gene: 4. This CDR3 spans 14 amino acids. DNA of the CDR3: TGTGCCAGCAGCTTAAGACAGGGTGTCTACGAGCAGTACTTC. The encoded protein is CASSLRQGVYEQYF.

This clonotype was seen only a few times. This rearrangement joins TRBV7-2 to TRBJ1-6, with 9 nucleotides matching TRBD1. Germline V CDR1 and CDR2: SGHTA, FQGNSA. V was clipped by 1 base and J by 8 bases; unmatched bases: 6. CDR3 length equals 16 residues. The CDR3 DNA sequence: TGTGCCAGCAGCTTAGGCACCGGGACAGGGTATTCACCCCTCCACTTT. Its protein is CASSLGTGTGYSPLHF.

This clonotype was seen at least ten times. CDR3 sequence: CASSFSGGSGGIQYF. For the CDR3, the DNA is TGTGCCAGCAGTTTCTCGGGGGGGTCCGGTGGCATTCAGTACTTC. This rearrangement joins TRBV27 to TRBJ2-4; 8 bases align to TRBD2. The CDR3 covers 15 residues. Losses at the gene ends were 3 bases for V and 9 bases for J; bases not matched to a gene: 10. CDR1 and CDR2 from the germline V gene are MNHEY and SMNVEV (reference sequence).

Ten or more counts support this clonotype. V is TRBV12-3 or TRBV12-4 and J is TRBJ2-7; 8 bases match TRBD1. V lost 8 bases, J lost 0 bases, and 9 bases stayed unmatched. The CDR3 is made up of 15 amino acids. The CDR3 reads CASGSSGTGSYEQYF. DNA of the CDR3: TGTGCCAGCGGATCCTCCGGGACAGGCTCCTACGAGCAGTACTTC.